Shown below are 4 T cell receptor beta chains from a single sample sequenced in a study of siplizumab effects on memory and regulatory T cells (dated by TCRdb to 2018 to 2020). Library preparation employed the immunoSEQ multiplex PCR assay. TCRdb retrieved this table from immuneACCESS and kept in-frame rearrangements only. Not all clones are present; in checked studies, unresolved V genes account for under half, and no reason is known for the remainder. For this sample the table gives under 110,000 clones, of which around 90% were detected only once. Together, the top ten hold approximately 12% of the sample. Sequenced: non-Treg CD4+ T cells sorted from blood. Sample cell subset or site, as interpreted from the label and publication: FACS-sorted unstimulated CD4+ non-regulatory T cells. These receptors were taken from a human donor in good health.

Details on this clone: This sample also contains other DNA sequences that code for the same CDR3. This sequence joins TRBV6-1 and TRBJ1-3; no reliable D call. Germline CDR1 is MNHNS and CDR2 is SASEGT. Trimming took off 2 bases at V and 0 bases at J, with 5 bases between the two ends. CDR3 length: 14 residues. The CDR3, as DNA: TGTGCCAGCAGTGAACGAAGCTCTGGAAACACCATATATTTT. Protein product: CASSERSSGNTIYF.

The chain joins TRBV6-6 to TRBJ2-7; 9 bases fit TRBD2. The CDR3 contains 16 residues. The ends lost 7 bases at V and 2 bases at J; junction bases unmatched: 12. CDR1 and CDR2 from the germline V gene are MNHNY and SVGAGI (reference sequence). The CDR3 region has the DNA TGTGCCAGCAACTGGGTGGCTAGCGGGAAGACCTACGAGCAGTACTTC. Protein sequence: CASNWVASGKTYEQYF.

V gene TRBV30 combines with J gene TRBJ2-7; 10 positions agree with TRBD2. The germline V gene encodes CDR1 GTSNPN and CDR2 SVGIG (reference sequence). CDR3 length: 15 residues. Germline trimming cut 1 base from V and 3 bases from J; bases unmatched to any gene: 6. CDR3 in amino acids: CAWSGRASGSYEQYF. CDR3 nucleotide sequence: TGTGCCTGGAGTGGTAGGGCTAGCGGGAGCTACGAGCAGTACTTC.

The gene calls are TRBV6-1 and TRBJ2-1; TRBD2 aligns across 11 bases. The CDR3 runs to 17 residues. In germline, CDR1 is MNHNS, CDR2 SASEGT. Trimming cost V 4 bases and J 1 base; bases outside gene matches: 6. Here the CDR3 DNA reads TGTGCCAGCAGTGTCACTAGCGGGAGAAGTTCCTACAATGAGCAGTTCTTC. Its protein is CASSVTSGRSSYNEQFF.